This T cell receptor (beta chain) is from a study of graft-versus-host responses after intestinal transplantation. For the study at large: Recipients across the board were started on anti-thymocyte globulin induction, then kept on tacrolimus and steroids for approximately three years.

Sequencing used immunoSEQ multiplex PCR; TCRdb keeps in-frame clones, though not all of them. The table includes 80,000 to 100,000 clones, less than 95% detected once. This CDR3 region has 17 residues. Germline assignment: CDR1 MDHEN and CDR2 SYDVKM. Losses at the gene ends were 5 bases for V and 0 bases for J; bases not matched to a gene: 7. As concerns this clone: The antigen is undetermined.

Study-wide results and limits: Elevated graft-versus-host to host-versus-graft clonal ratios in allografts were recorded for patients with graft-donor T cell macrochimerism.

This sample comprised unstimulated CD8+ T cells sorted from spleen or lymph node cells, obtained before transplant. The V call is TRBV28, the J call TRBJ2-3, with TRBD2 matching over 11 bases. This TCR derives from a human donor who was the organ donor for an intestinal transplant. The CDR3 bases are TGTGCCAGCAGTGTTAGCGGGGGGGACCCTAGCACAGATACGCAGTATTTT. Protein product: CASSVSGGDPSTDTQYF.